This T cell receptor beta chain was identified in a study of blood T cell repertoires in COVID-19. Sequencing used immunoSEQ multiplex PCR; TCRdb keeps in-frame clones, though not all of them. Among some 240,000 clones listed, around nine tenths were seen once. CDR1 is KGHDR and CDR2 is SFDVKD in the germline V gene. The junction had 16 bases not matched to a gene; V was cut back by 9 bases and J by 4 bases. The CDR3 is made up of 18 amino acids. The receptor was derived from a woman aged 35 to 49 who had been exposed to COVID-19. V gene TRBV24-1 combines with J gene TRBJ2-3; TRBD2 matches at 12 bases. Sequenced: PBMCs or T cells enriched from blood (not recorded which). The CDR3 region is CATGGLAGKVFGADTQYF. The CDR3 nucleotides are TGTGCCACCGGAGGACTAGCGGGAAAGGTTTTCGGGGCAGATACGCAGTATTTT.